These 12 T cell receptor beta chains were sequenced from one sample in a study of cytomegalovirus exposure and HLA in healthy donors. This PCR relied on a set of 60 Vbeta primers and 13 Jbeta primers. Measured with immunoSEQ multiplex PCR; TCRdb has only the in-frame clones, and not every one. Of 100,000 or so clones listed, roughly 63% are singletons. The sequencing sample was made of PBMCs. Receptors were obtained from a woman aged 25 to 39 in good health and CMV-seronegative.

This rearrangement joins TRBV11-2 to TRBJ2-7, with TRBD1 matching over 10 bases. This CDR3 contains 15 residues. Unmatched junction bases numbered 2, after V lost 3 bases and J lost 0 bases. CDR1 is SGHAT and CDR2 is FQNNGV in the germline V gene. CDR3: CASSFRDRGSYEQYF. In DNA form, the CDR3 reads TGTGCCAGCAGCTTCCGGGACAGGGGCTCCTACGAGCAGTACTTC.

V gene TRBV9 combines with J gene TRBJ1-1, with unresolved D. V was pared by 4 bases and J by 4 bases, with 14 bases between. The length of the CDR3 is 14 residues. Germline CDR1 SGDLS, CDR2 YYNGEE. The CDR3 reads CASSPRGVATEAFF. CDR3 nucleotides: TGTGCCAGCAGCCCCCGAGGTGTTGCCACTGAAGCTTTCTTT.

The chain recombines TRBV7-2 with TRBJ2-1; the match to TRBD1 covers 8 bases. The V and J ends lost 7 bases and 7 bases, in that order; junction bases with no gene match: 6. The germline gives CDR1 SGHTA, CDR2 FQGNSA. The CDR3 sequence is 13 residues long. The CDR3 loop reads CASNPRTGNEQFF. CDR3 in DNA: TGTGCCAGCAACCCCCGGACAGGGAATGAGCAGTTCTTC.

The chain couples TRBV29-1 to TRBJ1-2; 7 nucleotides match TRBD1. Germline assignment: CDR1 SQVTM and CDR2 ANQGSEA. This CDR3 has 13 residues. The CDR3 sequence: CTSGEGADYGYTF. The CDR3 coding sequence is TGCACCTCCGGCGAGGGGGCAGACTATGGCTACACCTTC.

This clone was counted only a few times. V and J are TRBV30 and TRBJ1-1; no reliable D call. V was clipped by 2 bases and J by 0 bases, with 7 bases between them. CDR3 length equals 13 residues. Germline-derived CDR1 and CDR2 are GTSNPN and SVGIG (reference sequence). CDR3 in amino acids: CAWSNLMNTEAFF. DNA for the CDR3: TGTGCCTGGAGTAACCTAATGAACACTGAAGCTTTCTTT.

The rearrangement uses TRBV7-9 and TRBJ1-1; tentatively, D is TRBD1 (6 bases). V was pared by 5 bases and J by 7 bases, with 14 bases between. The CDR3 loop spans 13 amino acids. Germline CDR1 reads SEHNR; CDR2 reads FQNEAQ (reference sequence). CDR3 loop: CASSITGQGEAFF. The CDR3 region has the DNA TGTGCCAGCAGCATAACAGGGCAGGGTGAAGCTTTCTTT.

In regard to this clone: An end of the junction differs from the germline gene, which may be a read error. This chain joins TRBV5-8 and TRBJ2-5, with 13 bases matching TRBD2. Germline V CDR1 and CDR2: SGHTS, YDEGEE. There are 13 residues in the CDR3. The CDR3 is CASSLGLAGGQDF. The CDR3 coding sequence is TGTGCCAGCAGCTTGGGACTAGCGGGAGGCCAGGACTTC.

The gene calls are TRBV4-1 and TRBJ2-7, with TRBD1 matching over 7 bases. V was clipped by 4 bases and J by 2 bases; unmatched bases: 8. This CDR3 has 15 residues. Germline V gives CDR1 MGHRA, CDR2 YSYEKL. CDR3 sequence reads: CASSPILTGTYEQYF. The CDR3 DNA is TGCGCCAGCAGCCCAATCTTGACAGGGACCTACGAGCAGTACTTC.

V and J are TRBV5-1 and TRBJ2-2; D is uncertain. V lost 0 bases and J lost 6, with 6 bases in between. Germline loops: CDR1 SGHRS, CDR2 YFSETQ. This CDR3 spans 13 amino acids. The CDR3 reads CASSLGYSGELFF. DNA for the CDR3: TGCGCCAGCAGCTTGGGTTACTCCGGGGAGCTGTTTTTT.

The V gene is TRBV7-9, the J gene TRBJ1-5; weak D call: TRBD1 (6 bases). The V gene's germline CDR1 is SEHNR and CDR2 FQNEAQ (reference sequence). The CDR3 totals 15 residues. V dropped 6 bases and J dropped 5 bases, with 17 bases sitting between them. The CDR3 is CASSPIGQLDQPQHF. The CDR3 nucleotides are TGTGCCAGCAGTCCCATTGGACAGCTCGATCAGCCCCAGCATTTT.

This chain links TRBV19 with TRBJ1-5; unclear D gene. Trimming took off 4 bases at V and 4 bases at J, with 5 bases between the two ends. CDR3 length: 12 amino acids. The germline gives CDR1 LNHDA, CDR2 SQIVND (reference sequence). CDR3 sequence: CASSTQNQPQHF. The CDR3, as DNA: TGTGCCAGTAGTACGCAGAATCAGCCCCAGCATTTT. Using reference TRBV19 and TRBJ1-5 for the parts outside the CDR3, the full variable domain is DGGITQSPKYLFRKEGQNVTLSCEQNLNHDAMYWYRQDPGQGLRLIYYSQIVNDFQKGDIAEGYSVSREKKESFPLTVTSAQKNPTAFYLCASSTQNQPQHFGDGTRLSIL.

This clone has a handful of counts. The chain employs TRBV5-1 and TRBJ2-1; the match to TRBD2 covers 14 bases. This CDR3 spans 16 amino acids. CDR1 is SGHRS and CDR2 is YFSETQ in the germline V gene. J was trimmed by 5 bases and V by 4 bases; bases with no gene match: 5. The CDR3 coding sequence is TGCGCCAGCAGCCACCGGACTAGCGGGGGGAACAATGAGCAGTTCTTC. Translation: CASSHRTSGGNNEQFF.